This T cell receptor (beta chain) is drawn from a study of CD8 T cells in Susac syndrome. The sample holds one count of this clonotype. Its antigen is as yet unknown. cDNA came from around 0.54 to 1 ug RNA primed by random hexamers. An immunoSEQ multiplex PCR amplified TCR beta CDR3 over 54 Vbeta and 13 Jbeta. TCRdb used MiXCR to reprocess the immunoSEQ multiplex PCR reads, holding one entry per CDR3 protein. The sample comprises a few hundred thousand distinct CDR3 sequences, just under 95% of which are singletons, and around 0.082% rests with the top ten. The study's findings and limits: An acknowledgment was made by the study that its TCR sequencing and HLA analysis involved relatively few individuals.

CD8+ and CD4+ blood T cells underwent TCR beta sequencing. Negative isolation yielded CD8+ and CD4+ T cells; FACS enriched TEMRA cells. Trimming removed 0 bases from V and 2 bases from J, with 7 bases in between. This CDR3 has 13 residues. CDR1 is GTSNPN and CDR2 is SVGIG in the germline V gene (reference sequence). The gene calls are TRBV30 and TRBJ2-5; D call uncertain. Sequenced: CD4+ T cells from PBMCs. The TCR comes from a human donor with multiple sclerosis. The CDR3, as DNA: TGTGCCTGGAGTGTACTATTACAAGAGACCCAGTACTTC. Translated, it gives CAWSVLLQETQYF.